Below are 27 T cell receptor beta chains sequenced from a single sample in a study of identical twins. MiXCR was run by TCRdb on the 5' RACE reads, yielding one entry per CDR3 protein. The repertoire holds roughly 720,000 distinct CDR3 sequences, about 18% seen once, with about an eighth in the top ten. These data were also filed under a second study, of T cells expressing NK-cell markers.

The sequencing sample was made of PBMCs. Source of these receptors: a woman between 18 and 29 years old in good health.

The sample holds many counts of this clonotype. The rearrangement joins TRBV20-1 to TRBJ2-1; D gene unclear. Germline CDR1 is DFQATT and CDR2 is SNEGSKA (reference sequence). This CDR3 has 15 residues. Trimming cost V 3 bases and J 7 bases, with 19 bases left between them. This chain's CDR3 is CSASSGPQAMNEQFF. The CDR3 bases are TGCAGTGCTAGTTCCGGGCCCCAGGCGATGAATGAGCAGTTCTTC.

V and J are TRBV11-2 and TRBJ1-4; 7 nucleotides align to TRBD1. Per germline, CDR1 SGHAT and CDR2 FQNNGV. Trimming cost V 5 bases and J 5 bases; bases outside gene matches: 8. The CDR3 extends over 15 amino acids. In DNA, the CDR3 is TGTGCCAGCAGCCGACCGGGACAGCTCAATGAAAAACTGTTTTTT. Its protein product is CASSRPGQLNEKLFF.

The genes are TRBV20-1 and TRBJ2-1; TRBD1 matches at 7 bases. Germline V gene lookup returns CDR1 DFQATT and CDR2 SNEGSKA (reference sequence). Trimming cost V 0 bases and J 6 bases; bases outside gene matches: 8. The CDR3 consists of 15 residues. CDR3 nucleotides: TGCAGTGCTAGAGACGGGGAGACAGGGCTCAATGAGCAGTTCTTC. Amino acids: CSARDGETGLNEQFF.

This clonotype was recorded a few times. CDR3 residues: CSARMQRETQYF. In nucleotides, the CDR3 is TGCAGTGCTAGAATGCAGCGTGAGACCCAGTACTTC. The chain combines TRBV20-1 with TRBJ2-5; D gene ambiguous. This CDR3 region has 12 residues. CDR1 is DFQATT and CDR2 is SNEGSKA in the germline V gene (reference sequence). V shed 2 bases and J shed 5 bases, with 9 bases lying between them.

This clonotype occurred a few times. The chain employs TRBV20-1 and TRBJ2-2; D is unclear. Trimming removed 6 bases from V and 4 bases from J, with 9 bases in between. This CDR3 has 12 residues. Germline values: CDR1 DFQATT, CDR2 SNEGSKA (reference sequence). CDR3 in DNA: TGCAGTGCCTCCTCCACCACCGGGGAGCTGTTTTTT. It encodes CSASSTTGELFF.

The chain uses TRBV4-1 and TRBJ2-2; 11 bases map to TRBD2. The CDR3 totals 22 residues. Germline-derived CDR1 and CDR2 are MGHRA and YSYEKL. V lost 0 bases and J lost 1; bases outside the gene matches: 16. The DNA for the CDR3 is TGCGCCAGCAGCCAAGATGACCCCCTACTAGCGGGAGAAACTGAGAACACCGGGGAGCTGTTTTTT. It is translated as CASSQDDPLLAGETENTGELFF.

This clonotype has only a few counts. V usage is TRBV6-1 and J usage is TRBJ2-7; TRBD1 matches at 9 bases. Trimming cost V 7 bases and J 3 bases; bases outside gene matches: 7. Germline-derived CDR1 and CDR2 are MNHNS and SASEGT. The CDR3 length is 14 residues. CDR3 in DNA: TGTGCCAGCATCCGGGACAGGGTTGACTACGAGCAGTACTTC. Amino acid sequence: CASIRDRVDYEQYF.

This clonotype was counted at least ten times. The chain employs TRBV12-3 or TRBV12-4 and TRBJ2-7, with D unclear. Trimming pared 5 bases from V and 1 base from J, leaving 9 bases between. The CDR3 totals 13 residues. Written as DNA, the CDR3 is TGTGCCAGCAGTCCCTACGTATCCTACGAGCAGTACTTC. Amino acid sequence: CASSPYVSYEQYF.

This clonotype has just a few counts. V gene TRBV9 combines with J gene TRBJ2-2; maybe TRBD2 (5 bases). CDR1 and CDR2 (germline): SGDLS, YYNGEE. The CDR3 runs to 14 residues. With 4 bases removed from V and 3 bases from J, the gap between germline ends came to 10 bases. The CDR3 sequence: CASSLRVYTGELFF. The CDR3, as DNA: TGTGCCAGCAGCCTGAGGGTGTACACCGGGGAGCTGTTTTTT.

This clonotype was counted only a few times. This chain connects TRBV5-1 to TRBJ2-5, with unresolved D. Trimming took off 1 base at V and 2 bases at J, with 12 bases between the two ends. The CDR3 sequence is 15 residues long. The germline gives CDR1 SGHRS, CDR2 YFSETQ. CDR3 loop: CASSLTATSQETQYF. DNA of the CDR3: TGCGCCAGCAGCTTGACAGCAACCTCGCAAGAGACCCAGTACTTC.

Only a few counts were recorded for this clonotype. The rearrangement joins TRBV7-9 to TRBJ1-2; D call uncertain. CDR1 and CDR2 (germline): SEHNR, FQNEAQ (reference sequence). The CDR3 covers 12 residues. Trimming left V 10 bases short and J 4 bases short, with 13 bases between. The CDR3 loop reads CATWKESYGYTF. CDR3 nucleotides: TGTGCCACCTGGAAGGAAAGCTATGGCTACACCTTC.

The gene calls are TRBV7-9 and TRBJ2-3; D gene ambiguous. V was shortened by 0 bases and J by 0 bases, with 10 bases between the two germline ends. The CDR3 is 16 amino acids. Germline V gene lookup returns CDR1 SEHNR and CDR2 FQNEAQ (reference sequence). In DNA, the CDR3 is TGTGCCAGCAGCTTAGCGTACCAGAGTAGCACAGATACGCAGTATTTT. It encodes CASSLAYQSSTDTQYF.

This clonotype was seen repeatedly, ten times or more. The CDR3 nucleotides read TGTGCCAGCAGTCGAACAGGGAGCGAGCAGTACTTC. This codes for CASSRTGSEQYF. The J gene is TRBJ2-7, the V gene TRBV12-3 or TRBV12-4; tentative D call: TRBD1 (6 bases). CDR3 size: 12 residues. Trimming took off 5 bases at V and 6 bases at J, with 11 bases between the two ends.

The table lists this clonotype with a few counts. This sequence joins TRBV11-1 and TRBJ2-1, with 7 nucleotides matching TRBD2. The germline V gene encodes CDR1 SGHAT and CDR2 FQDESV (reference sequence). V was pared by 2 bases and J by 3 bases, with 13 bases of the junction left unmatched. The CDR3 totals 18 residues. The CDR3 coding sequence is TGTGCCAGCAGCTTACGTATGCTCGCGGGGGTCGACTACAATGAGCAGTTCTTC. Amino acid sequence: CASSLRMLAGVDYNEQFF.

The chain combines TRBV15 with TRBJ1-6; TRBD1 is a possible D gene (6 bases). Between the trimmed V and J ends, which lost 5 bases and 6 bases, there was a span of 11 bases. CDR1 and CDR2 from the germline V gene are LNHNV and YYDKDF (reference sequence). The CDR3 sequence is 14 residues long. The CDR3 protein is CATSRKGGNSPLHF. The CDR3 DNA reads TGTGCCACCAGCCGAAAAGGGGGTAATTCACCCCTCCACTTT.

This clonotype was seen only a few times. The CDR3 nucleotides are TGTGCCAGCAGCTTTTTCGGGCGGCGTCCGAACACTGAAGCTTTCTTT. Its translation is CASSFFGRRPNTEAFF. The V and J genes are TRBV7-3 and TRBJ1-1; D ambiguous. V was clipped by 3 bases and J by 1 base, with 15 bases between them. Germline CDR1 and CDR2: SGHTA and FQGTGA. This CDR3 has 16 residues.

The chain recombines TRBV7-6 with TRBJ1-1; no reliable D call. V was cut by 5 bases and J by 4 bases, with 17 bases left in between. Germline assignment: CDR1 SGHVS and CDR2 FNYEAQ. The CDR3 loop spans 15 amino acids. The DNA of the CDR3 is TGTGCCAGCAGCAAATACTCCGGGCCAACCACTGAAGCTTTCTTT. Its translation: CASSKYSGPTTEAFF.

This clonotype was found a few times. The chain employs TRBV6-1 and TRBJ2-3; 13 positions match TRBD2. The CDR3 contains 18 residues. The trim removed 6 bases at V and 0 bases at J, leaving 9 bases unmatched. In germline, CDR1 is MNHNS, CDR2 SASEGT. In DNA, the CDR3 is TGTGCCAGCAGCCCGTGGACTAGCGGGAGACCAAGCACAGATACGCAGTATTTT. Its protein is CASSPWTSGRPSTDTQYF.

The V gene is TRBV18, the J gene TRBJ2-1; 11 nucleotides align to TRBD2. CDR1 KGHSH and CDR2 LQKENI come from the germline V gene. The CDR3 loop spans 14 amino acids. Unmatched junction bases numbered 13, after V lost 6 bases and J lost 15 bases. CDR3 sequence reads: CASSGTSGIGSGFF. CDR3 bases: TGTGCCAGCTCCGGGACTAGCGGCATTGGGTCAGGGTTCTTC. Filled out from reference TRBV18 and TRBJ2-1, the complete variable domain reads NAGVMQNPRHLVRRRGQEARLRCSPMKGHSHVYWYRQLPEEGLKFMVYLQKENIIDESGMPKERFSAEFPKEGPSILRIQQVVRGDSAAYFCASSGTSGIGSGFFGPGTRLTVL.

This clonotype turned up a few times. The V gene is TRBV6-1, the J gene TRBJ2-1; 7 positions match TRBD1. CDR3 length: 15 amino acids. The germline V gene encodes CDR1 MNHNS and CDR2 SASEGT. V was clipped by 2 bases and J by 6 bases; unmatched bases: 7. The CDR3 here is CASSEWQGVVNEQFF. The CDR3 region has the DNA TGTGCCAGCAGTGAATGGCAGGGGGTCGTCAATGAGCAGTTCTTC.

The rearrangement joins TRBV29-1 to TRBJ1-1; D is unresolved. The CDR3 consists of 12 residues. The V gene lost 6 bases and the J gene lost 4 bases, with 12 bases spanning the gap. Germline CDR1 and CDR2: SQVTM and ANQGSEA. The CDR3 nucleotides are TGCAGCGTGAGGTGGGGTCCCACTGAAGCTTTCTTT. Translating it yields CSVRWGPTEAFF.

The rearrangement joins TRBV20-1 to TRBJ2-7, with TRBD2 identical over 8 bases. This CDR3 has 16 amino acids. The ends lost 5 bases at V and 4 bases at J; junction bases unmatched: 16. Germline CDR1 DFQATT, CDR2 SNEGSKA (reference sequence). The CDR3: CSARAPTSVSLYEQYF. CDR3 DNA: TGCAGTGCTCGAGCTCCGACTAGCGTTTCGTTGTACGAGCAGTACTTC.

This clonotype was observed a few times. CDR3 loop: CAWSSGHEQFF. CDR3 DNA sequence: TGTGCCTGGAGTTCGGGACATGAGCAGTTCTTC. This chain connects TRBV30 to TRBJ2-1; D is perhaps TRBD1 or TRBD2 (5 bases each). Trimming pared 2 bases from V and 8 bases from J, leaving 7 bases between. There are 11 residues in the CDR3. Germline-derived CDR1 and CDR2 are GTSNPN and SVGIG (reference sequence).

Only a few counts were recorded for this clonotype. The rearrangement links TRBV20-1 to TRBJ1-1; 7 nucleotides agree with TRBD1. Germline lookup yields CDR1 DFQATT and CDR2 SNEGSKA (reference sequence). The trim removed 7 bases at V and 1 base at J, leaving 3 bases unmatched. The CDR3 runs to 12 residues. This CDR3 is CSVRTGNTEAFF. CDR3 sequence (DNA): TGCAGTGTACGGACAGGGAACACTGAAGCTTTCTTT.

The table lists this clonotype with a few counts. The rearrangement joins TRBV6-5 to TRBJ1-5; D remains ambiguous. The germline CDR1 and CDR2 sequences are MNHEY and SVGAGI. The V end lost 3 bases, the J end lost 3 bases, and 12 bases lay between the germline ends. CDR3 length: 15 residues. The CDR3 here is CASSYSRQINQPQHF. As DNA, the CDR3 is TGTGCCAGCAGTTATTCTCGGCAGATCAATCAGCCCCAGCATTTT.

The table lists this clonotype with a few counts. The rearrangement uses TRBV4-3 and TRBJ1-2; D is ambiguous. Deletions cut 0 bases from V and 7 bases from J, with 12 bases between. The CDR3 contains 14 residues. CDR1 and CDR2 (germline): LGHNA, YSLEER. The CDR3: CASSQDSFPGGYTF. The CDR3 DNA reads TGCGCCAGCAGCCAAGATTCATTCCCGGGTGGCTACACCTTC.

The rearrangement uses TRBV4-1 and TRBJ2-7; 8 bases line up with TRBD2. CDR1 and CDR2 (germline): MGHRA, YSYEKL. Trimming at V came to 3 bases and at J to 2 bases, leaving 6 bases not matched to a gene. This CDR3 region has 15 residues. The CDR3 is CASSQGHGGAYEQYF. In DNA, the CDR3 is TGCGCCAGCAGCCAGGGTCACGGGGGGGCCTACGAGCAGTACTTC.